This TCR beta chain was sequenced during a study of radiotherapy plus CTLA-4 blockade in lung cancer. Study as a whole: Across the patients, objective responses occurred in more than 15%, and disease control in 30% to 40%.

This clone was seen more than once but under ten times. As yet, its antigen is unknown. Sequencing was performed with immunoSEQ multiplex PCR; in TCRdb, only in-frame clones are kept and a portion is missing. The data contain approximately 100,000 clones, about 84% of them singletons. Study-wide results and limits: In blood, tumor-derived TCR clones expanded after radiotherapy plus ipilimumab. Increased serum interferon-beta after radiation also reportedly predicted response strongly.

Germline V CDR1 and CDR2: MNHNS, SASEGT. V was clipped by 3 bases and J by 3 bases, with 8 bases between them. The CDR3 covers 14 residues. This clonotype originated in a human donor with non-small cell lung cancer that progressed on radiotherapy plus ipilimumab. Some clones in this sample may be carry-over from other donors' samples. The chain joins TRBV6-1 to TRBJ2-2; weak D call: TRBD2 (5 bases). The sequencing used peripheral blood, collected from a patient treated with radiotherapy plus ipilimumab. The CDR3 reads CASSDKGDTGELFF. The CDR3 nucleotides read TGTGCCAGCAGTGATAAGGGAGACACCGGGGAGCTGTTTTTT.